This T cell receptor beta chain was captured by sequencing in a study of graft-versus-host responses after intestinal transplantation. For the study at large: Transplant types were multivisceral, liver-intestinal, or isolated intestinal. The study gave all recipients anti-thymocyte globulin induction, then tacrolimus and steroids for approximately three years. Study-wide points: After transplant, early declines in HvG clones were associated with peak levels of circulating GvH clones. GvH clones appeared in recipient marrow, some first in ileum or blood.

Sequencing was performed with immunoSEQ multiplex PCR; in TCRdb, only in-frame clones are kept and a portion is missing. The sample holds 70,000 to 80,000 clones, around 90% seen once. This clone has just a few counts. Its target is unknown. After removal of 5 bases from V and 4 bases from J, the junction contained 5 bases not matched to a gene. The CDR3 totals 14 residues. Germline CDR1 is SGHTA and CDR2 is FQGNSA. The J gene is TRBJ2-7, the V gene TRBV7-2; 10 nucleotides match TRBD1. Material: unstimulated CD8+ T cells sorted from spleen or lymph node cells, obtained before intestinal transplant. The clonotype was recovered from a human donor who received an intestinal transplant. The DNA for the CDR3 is TGTGCCAGCAGCCTGGGACAGGGGACGTACGAGCAGTACTTC. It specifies CASSLGQGTYEQYF.